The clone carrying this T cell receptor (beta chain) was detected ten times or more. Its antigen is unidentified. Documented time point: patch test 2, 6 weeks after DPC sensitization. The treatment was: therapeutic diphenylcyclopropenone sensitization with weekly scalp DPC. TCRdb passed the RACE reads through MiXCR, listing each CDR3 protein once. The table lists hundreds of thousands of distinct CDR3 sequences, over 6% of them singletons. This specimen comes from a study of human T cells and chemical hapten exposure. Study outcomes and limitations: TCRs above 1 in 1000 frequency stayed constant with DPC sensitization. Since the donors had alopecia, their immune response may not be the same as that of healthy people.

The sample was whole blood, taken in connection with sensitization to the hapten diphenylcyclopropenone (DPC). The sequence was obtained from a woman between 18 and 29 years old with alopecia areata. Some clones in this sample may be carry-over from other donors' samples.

This chain's CDR3 is CASNLGDRSQNTF. The DNA for the CDR3 is TGTGCCAGCAACCTAGGAGACAGGAGTCAGAACACCTTC. This chain links TRBV12-3 or TRBV12-4 with TRBJ1-2, with TRBD1 as a possible D gene (6 bases). V was cut by 7 bases and J by 12 bases, with 21 bases left in between. The CDR3 covers 13 residues.